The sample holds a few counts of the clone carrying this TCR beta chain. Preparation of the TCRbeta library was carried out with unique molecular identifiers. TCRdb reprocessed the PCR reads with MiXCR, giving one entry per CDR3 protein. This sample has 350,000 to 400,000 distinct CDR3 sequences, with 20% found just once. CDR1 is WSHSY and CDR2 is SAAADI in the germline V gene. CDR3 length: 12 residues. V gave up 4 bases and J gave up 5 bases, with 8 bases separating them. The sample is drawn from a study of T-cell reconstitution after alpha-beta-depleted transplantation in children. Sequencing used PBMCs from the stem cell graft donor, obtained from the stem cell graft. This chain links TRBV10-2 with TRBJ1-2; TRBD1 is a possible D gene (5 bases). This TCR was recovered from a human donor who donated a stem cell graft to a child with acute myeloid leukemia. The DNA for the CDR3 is TGCGCCAGCAGTGCAGGGCCGTATGGCTACACCTTC. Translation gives CASSAGPYGYTF.